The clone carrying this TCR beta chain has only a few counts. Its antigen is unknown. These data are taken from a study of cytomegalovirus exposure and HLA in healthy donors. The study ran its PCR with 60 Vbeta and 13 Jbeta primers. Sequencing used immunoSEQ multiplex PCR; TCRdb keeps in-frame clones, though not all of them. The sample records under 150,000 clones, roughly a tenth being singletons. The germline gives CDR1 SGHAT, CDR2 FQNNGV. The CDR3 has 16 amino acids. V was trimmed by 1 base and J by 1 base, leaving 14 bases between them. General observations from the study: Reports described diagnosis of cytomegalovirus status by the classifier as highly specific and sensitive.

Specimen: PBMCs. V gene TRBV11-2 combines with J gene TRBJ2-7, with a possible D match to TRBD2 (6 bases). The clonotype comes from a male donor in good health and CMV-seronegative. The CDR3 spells CASSLVAGRGSYEQYF. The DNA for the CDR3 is TGTGCCAGCAGCTTAGTTGCCGGGAGAGGGTCCTACGAGCAGTACTTC.